These T cell receptor beta chains were read from a single sample in a study of radiation and T cells in renal cell carcinoma. The table came from immunoSEQ multiplex PCR; TCRdb's copy has only in-frame clones and leaves some out. This table has about 130,000 clones, more than 70% appearing once. The sequenced sample was blood, obtained from a patient whose treatment included radiotherapy and nephrectomy. The source is a woman aged 45-60 years with renal cell carcinoma. CDR3s leave out the opening cysteine and the closing phenylalanine or tryptophan. A D gene is named only where the DNA matches it firmly.

TRBV7-9,-,TRBJ1-1,ASSSTGGAEAF
TRBV19,-,TRBJ1-5,ASSGGTMRGNQPQH
TRBV9,TRBD1,TRBJ1-2,ASRTGTGWDGYT
TRBV29-1,TRBD1,TRBJ1-2,SVRTGETGGYT
TRBV18,-,TRBJ1-3,ASSPQVDSGNTIY
TRBV6-6,-,TRBJ1-1,ATHQRAFMNTEAF
TRBV6-6,-,TRBJ1-1,ASSQKWGNTEAF
TRBV29-1,-,TRBJ2-5,SVASSVWETQY
TRBV5-1,-,TRBJ2-3,ASSLGEWAGTDTQY
TRBV10-1,TRBD1,TRBJ2-3,ASSGTGGGTDTQY
TRBV2,-,TRBJ1-2,ASSEFVGVYGYT
TRBV7-9,TRBD1,TRBJ1-4,ASSENRGGNEKLF
TRBV9,-,TRBJ2-2,ASSVEVGGAVGELF
TRBV7-3,-,TRBJ1-2,ASSLTVGDGYT
TRBV9,-,TRBJ1-2,ASSTTDYNYGYT
TRBV10-3,-,TRBJ2-3,AISDRSSETQY
TRBV27,TRBD1,TRBJ1-1,ASADRAFEAF
TRBV11-1,-,TRBJ1-1,ASSPGVGTEAF
TRBV6-6,-,TRBJ1-5,ASSSTGTNQPQH
TRBV7-9,-,TRBJ1-2,ASSLDGVSNYGYT
TRBV25-1,TRBD1,TRBJ1-3,ASSAPSGTGSGNTIY
TRBV6-5,-,TRBJ1-2,AIRENAGDGYT
TRBV18,TRBD1,TRBJ2-7,ASSPGWTGDEQY